The 5 T cell receptor beta chains below all came from one sample that was sequenced in a study of cytotoxic CD8 clonotypes in ibrutinib-treated CLL. Some clones are missing from TCRdb's copy, which holds only in-frame ones; the method was immunoSEQ multiplex PCR. This sample has under 300,000 clones, with roughly three quarters found just once. Sequencing used PBMCs, obtained at disease progression, from a patient treated with ibrutinib. These receptors all stem from a human donor with chronic lymphocytic leukemia.

In its sample, this clone was seen a few times. The chain recombines TRBV25-1 with TRBJ1-2; a possible D gene is TRBD1 (5 bases). Germline CDR1 reads MGHDK; CDR2 reads SYGVNS. Trimming took 2 bases from V and 7 from J, leaving 17 bases between them. The CDR3 length is 15 residues. The CDR3 DNA reads as TGTGCCAGCAGTGAACAAGGAGGCCTCGGGGGTGGCTACACCTTC. Protein sequence: CASSEQGGLGGGYTF.

This clone is a singleton in its sample. This sequence joins TRBV19 and TRBJ1-1; tentative D call: TRBD1 (6 bases). V lost 6 bases and J 1 base, leaving 21 bases between the germline ends. This CDR3 comprises 17 residues. Germline V CDR1 and CDR2: LNHDA, SQIVND (reference sequence). This CDR3 is CASRTFPGAPTNTEAFF. CDR3 bases: TGTGCCAGTAGGACCTTCCCGGGGGCCCCGACGAACACTGAAGCTTTCTTT.

This CDR3 is CASSLPWETQYF. CDR3 DNA: TGTGCCAGCAGCTTACCTTGGGAGACCCAGTACTTC. The V and J genes are TRBV7-4 and TRBJ2-5; no clear D gene. CDR3 length: 12 amino acids. V lost 2 bases and J lost 5, with 6 bases in between. Per germline, CDR1 SGHVT and CDR2 SQSDAQ.

The chain recombines TRBV11-2 with TRBJ2-7, with D possibly being TRBD2 (5 bases). V was pared by 5 bases and J by 2 bases, with 13 bases between. The CDR3 is made up of 14 amino acids. The germline V gene encodes CDR1 SGHAT and CDR2 FQNNGV. CDR3 sequence reads: CASSLSGTTYEQYF. The CDR3 DNA sequence: TGTGCCAGCAGCCTCAGCGGCACCACCTACGAGCAGTACTTC. The variable domain in full, completed from reference TRBV11-2 and TRBJ2-7, reads EAGVAQSPRYKIIEKRQSVAFWCNPISGHATLYWYQQILGQGPKLLIQFQNNGVVDDSQLPKDRFSAERLKGVDSTLKIQPAKLEDSAVYLCASSLSGTTYEQYFGPGTRLTVT.

V usage is TRBV7-7 and J usage is TRBJ2-3, with 8 positions matching TRBD2. Germline CDR1 is SSHAT and CDR2 is FNYEAQ (reference sequence). This CDR3 region has 14 residues. J lost 4 bases, V lost 4 bases, and 4 bases had no gene match. CDR3 sequence: CASSSGLVADTQYF. CDR3 coding DNA: TGTGCCAGCAGCTCGGGACTAGTCGCAGATACGCAGTATTTT.